The 3 T cell receptor beta chains in this list originate from one sample, sequenced in a study of blood T cell repertoires in COVID-19. Measured with immunoSEQ multiplex PCR; TCRdb has only the in-frame clones, and not every one. The sample has about 100,000 clones, 75% to 95% seen once. Sequenced material: peripheral blood. The receptors originated from a woman in her 30s with acute or convalescent COVID-19.

V is TRBV24-1 and J is TRBJ2-1, with 7 bases fitting TRBD1. CDR1 and CDR2 from the germline V gene are KGHDR and SFDVKD. This CDR3 region has 16 residues. V shed 4 bases, J shed 7 bases, and the junction held 12 bases outside the gene matches. The CDR3: CATSELTGNSRNEQFF. The CDR3 DNA reads TGTGCCACCAGTGAACTGACAGGGAATTCTCGAAATGAGCAGTTCTTC.

V gene TRBV7-2 combines with J gene TRBJ2-4; 7 bases are a match to TRBD2. From germline, CDR1 is SGHTA and CDR2 FQGNSA. V shed 5 bases and J 8 bases; nucleotides not matched to a gene: 18. The CDR3 contains 17 residues. CDR3 residues: CASSEGAGGLGGYIQYF. The CDR3 DNA follows: TGTGCCAGCAGCGAAGGGGCCGGCGGTCTGGGAGGGTACATTCAGTACTTC. The whole variable domain, remainder taken from reference TRBV7-2 and TRBJ2-4, is GAGVSQSPSNKVTEKGKDVELRCDPISGHTALYWYRQSLGQGLEFLIYFQGNSAPDKSGLPSDRFSAERTGGSVSTLTIQRTQQEDSAVYLCASSEGAGGLGGYIQYFGAGTRLSVL.

This clone was picked up a small number of times. V is TRBV19 and J is TRBJ1-5; 7 positions agree with TRBD1. Looked up from germline, CDR1 is LNHDA and CDR2 is SQIVND (reference sequence). There are 16 residues in the CDR3. V shed 4 bases, J shed 7 bases, and the junction held 13 bases outside the gene matches. This CDR3 is CASSSQTGRVGQPQHF. The CDR3 DNA sequence: TGTGCCAGTAGTAGCCAGACAGGGCGAGTGGGGCAGCCCCAGCATTTT.